One and the same sample provided the 8 T cell receptor beta chains below, sequenced in a study of PD-1 blockade in mismatch repair-deficient tumors. The table came from immunoSEQ multiplex PCR; TCRdb's copy has only in-frame clones and leaves some out. The sample gives some 48,000 clones, 77% of which show up once; around 3.5% is in the top ten. Source: PBMCs, taken before pembrolizumab treatment. The receptors derive from an adult with mismatch repair-deficient cancer.

The rearrangement joins TRBV27 to TRBJ2-5; D is unclear. The germline gives CDR1 MNHEY, CDR2 SMNVEV (reference sequence). This CDR3 comprises 13 residues. Trimming pared 3 bases from V and 0 bases from J, leaving 5 bases between. The CDR3 spells CASSLYNQETQYF. The CDR3 DNA is TGTGCCAGCAGTTTGTACAACCAAGAGACCCAGTACTTC.

The J gene is TRBJ1-1, the V gene TRBV6-6; the match to TRBD1 covers 7 bases. This CDR3 comprises 13 residues. CDR1 is MNHNY and CDR2 is SVGAGI in the germline V gene (reference sequence). The J segment lost 4 bases and the V segment lost 6 bases, leaving 5 bases of the junction unmatched. In DNA form, the CDR3 reads TGTGCCAGCAGCTCCGGACAGGTCACTGAAGCTTTCTTT. This translates into CASSSGQVTEAFF.

The J gene is TRBJ2-5, the V gene TRBV6-5; weak D call: TRBD2 (6 bases). CDR1 and CDR2 from the germline V gene are MNHEY and SVGAGI. The CDR3 is 15 amino acids. The V gene lost 6 bases and the J gene lost 5 bases, with 19 bases spanning the gap. DNA of the CDR3: TGTGCCAGCAGGCCTAATGGTGTGGGGGGTGAGACCCAGTACTTC. Translation gives CASRPNGVGGETQYF.

The V and J genes are TRBV11-3 and TRBJ1-1; D unclear. Germline V gene lookup returns CDR1 SGHNT and CDR2 YENEEA. The length of the CDR3 is 12 residues. The ends were cut back, 3 bases at V and 7 bases at J, with 9 bases in the middle. CDR3 sequence reads: CASSFGEGEAFF. DNA of the CDR3: TGTGCCAGCAGCTTCGGCGAGGGTGAAGCTTTCTTT.

The chain employs TRBV19 and TRBJ1-3, with 7 bases aligning to TRBD1. After removal of 5 bases from V and 3 bases from J, the junction contained 10 bases not matched to a gene. Germline CDR1 and CDR2: LNHDA and SQIVND (reference sequence). This CDR3 has 16 amino acids. The chain's CDR3 is CASSRLGQAGGNTIYF. CDR3 sequence (DNA): TGTGCCAGTAGTCGACTCGGACAGGCTGGTGGAAACACCATATATTTT.

This sequence joins TRBV7-2 and TRBJ1-5, with D hard to call. CDR3 size: 15 residues. In germline, CDR1 is SGHTA, CDR2 FQGNSA. V was cut by 5 bases and J by 4 bases, with 15 bases left in between. DNA for the CDR3: TGTGCCAGCAGCGATGGACGGACTAAGAATCAGCCCCAGCATTTT. Translating gives CASSDGRTKNQPQHF.

This chain joins TRBV7-9 and TRBJ1-5; D remains ambiguous. The CDR3 is 14 amino acids. Trimming pared 5 bases from V and 5 bases from J, leaving 13 bases between. Germline assignment: CDR1 SEHNR and CDR2 FQNEAQ (reference sequence). For the CDR3, the DNA is TGTGCCAGCAGCCTGGGAGGGTTTGATCAGCCCCAGCATTTT. The encoded protein is CASSLGGFDQPQHF. The full variable domain, rest sourced from reference TRBV7-9 and TRBJ1-5, is DTGVSQNPRHKITKRGQNVTFRCDPISEHNRLYWYRQTLGQGPEFLTYFQNEAQLEKSRLLSDRFSAERPKGSFSTLEIQRTEQGDSAMYLCASSLGGFDQPQHFGDGTRLSIL.

This sequence joins TRBV7-9 and TRBJ1-1; D gene uncertain. V lost 5 bases and J lost 4, with 8 bases in between. The V gene's germline CDR1 is SEHNR and CDR2 FQNEAQ (reference sequence). The CDR3 sequence is 12 residues long. The CDR3 nucleotides are TGTGCCAGCAGCCACGGAGGCACTGAAGCTTTCTTT. This sequence encodes CASSHGGTEAFF.